This T cell receptor beta chain emerged from a study of blood T cell repertoires in COVID-19. Trimming took 5 bases from V and 0 from J; bases not matched to a gene: 10. This CDR3 is built from 17 residues. Germline CDR1 and CDR2: MNHEY and SMNVEV (reference sequence). Study processing details: Amplification of reference gene primers was used by the study to estimate nucleated cell counts. Clones were read by immunoSEQ multiplex PCR, and TCRdb kept only the in-frame ones, dropping some. D and trimming come from the DNA, and the V and J calls and clone size come from that table. The sample records some 230,000 clones, about 86% being singletons.

Sequenced input: peripheral blood. The sequence was obtained from a woman under 40 who had recovered from COVID-19. V and J are TRBV27 and TRBJ1-5; 7 bases are a match to TRBD1. The CDR3 DNA reads TGTGCCAGCAGTCTCCCCGGCAGGGGGATTAGCAATCAGCCCCAGCATTTT. This translates into CASSLPGRGISNQPQHF.